This TCR beta chain was identified in a study of Graves' ophthalmopathy and Graves' hyperthyroidism. Germline V gene sequence: CDR1 DFQATT, CDR2 SNEGSKA (reference sequence). With 4 bases removed from V and 0 bases from J, the gap between germline ends came to 24 bases. This CDR3 region has 18 residues. Transcripts of RNA were the source for amplifying TCR beta CDR3 regions. Second-round multiplex PCR came after a first-round RT-PCR that employed HTBI primers. One entry per CDR3 protein, called by TCRdb with MiXCR from the multiplex PCR reads. The data hold over a million distinct CDR3 sequences, with about 40% observed a single time.

Sequencing used peripheral blood or thyroid tissue (not recorded which). This sequence joins TRBV20-1 and TRBJ1-1; unclear D gene. The clonotype originates from an adult man with Graves' hyperthyroidism. CDR3 residues: CSAKGPSGFKWMNTEAFF. DNA for the CDR3: TGCAGTGCTAAGGGCCCCTCCGGGTTCAAATGGATGAACACTGAAGCTTTCTTT.